The text below deals with one T cell receptor beta chain. Its antigen is still unknown. One base away there is no much larger clone; base qualities are not given. This entry is derived from a study of blood T cells in healthy people across ages (dated by TCRdb to 2013 to 2016). For the wider study: In model experiments, roughly one uniquely barcoded TCR beta cDNA molecule per two T cells was captured by template switching. Age-related changes in TCR beta repertoire diversity were measured in the study by deep sequencing normalized with unique cDNA molecular identifiers. The donors were split into four age groups: young (average approximately 16 years), middle-aged (more than 35), aged (roughly 60) and long-lived (roughly 86). Donors of different ages were randomly distributed across sequencing lanes to avoid experimental bias. The study analyzed two additional independent replicas of 1 million unique cDNA reads from the same blood draw for two donors, one aged 18 to 29 and one aged 80 or older. Overall study outcomes, separate from this receptor: A strong correlation was found between observed TCR beta diversity and the percentage of naive T cells measured by flow cytometry. Total diversity estimates from one million sequenced T cells were considered lower bounds and underestimates. Because profiling used bulk unsorted PBMCs, naive and antigen-experienced compartments could not be compared conclusively. Compared with the aged group, the long-lived group had more naive CD4+ T cells, fewer expanded clones and increased TCR diversity, a pattern suggesting age selection. Because donor CMV infection status was unknown, age-related changes in expanded clonotypes were potentially confounded. Observed TCR beta diversity per million T cells fell roughly linearly with age, and a significant reduction was already apparent by age roughly 40.

CDR1 and CDR2 (SNHLY, FYNNEI) derive from the germline V gene. V drops 5 bases and J drops 5 bases, leaving 16 bases in between. Measured from the cysteine to the phenylalanine, the CDR3 is 14 residues long. Only the CDR3 DNA stays, 42 bases, in frame from base 1. Libraries came from 5' RACE. The listed sequencing device is Illumina HiSeq 2500. The second PCR ran for about 6 to 11 cycles and used a J-beta primer mix along with a sample-barcoded 5' primer. Each TCR beta cDNA molecule received a unique molecular identifier from a template-switch 5' adaptor carrying 12 random nucleotides. At least 2.5 million CDR3-containing paired-end reads were obtained from each sample. First-strand cDNA synthesis was performed from all RNA using the Mint cDNA synthesis kit, with priming by a TRBC-specific oligonucleotide. Following uracil-DNA glycosylase treatment, a first 18-cycle PCR with universal primers M1SS and BC2_uni_R was performed on all cDNA. On the study's bioinformatics: For normalization, 1 million high-quality reads were randomly selected from each sample, with every read carrying a distinct molecular identifier. Reads sharing molecular identifiers were discarded rather than binned into consensus sequences. MiTCR, set to a Q25 quality threshold and the strictest error-elimination algorithm, was used for CDR3 identification, clonotype clustering and error correction. A nonparametric unseen species model using Euler transformation provided a lower-bound estimate of total TCR beta diversity. Clones were called with MiXCR by TCRdb after fastp trimmed the public reads at Q25, and only in-frame beta chains were retained. Here each entry gathers all rows of one CDR3 protein and keeps the most common genes and DNA. It is TCRdb's table, rather than the study itself, that gives the V and J calls and clone size. The sample has roughly 1.6 million distinct CDR3 sequences on record, approximately 32% of them singletons. The ten largest clones capture approximately 10% of the sample.

Donors were about 36 systemically healthy Caucasian individuals from Russia aged about 6 to 100 years. Each donor gave 8 to 10 milliliters of peripheral blood, drawn into EDTA-treated Vacutainer tubes. PBMCs were isolated by Ficoll-Paque density-gradient centrifugation, with at least 7 million obtained per sample. Total RNA was extracted from PBMCs with Trizol reagent, with at least 5.5 micrograms obtained per sample. Naive CD45RAhigh/CD27high T cell percentages were measured by flow cytometry on a PBMC aliquot from every donor. The clonotype comes from a woman between 25 and 40 years old in good health. This chain is built from TRBV2 and TRBJ2-7; no D gene is confidently identified. Sequencing used blood. The CDR3 protein is CASSRSGTADEQYF. The DNA reads as follows: TGTGCCAGCAGTCGATCCGGCACAGCCGACGAGCAGTACTTC.